This passage covers 25 T cell receptor beta chains from one sample sequenced in a study of blood T cell repertoires in COVID-19. Some clones are missing from TCRdb's copy, which holds only in-frame ones; the method was immunoSEQ multiplex PCR. The data hold roughly 200,000 clones, with approximately 84% observed a single time. The specimen was peripheral blood. All receptors derive from a woman in her 70s with active or convalescent COVID-19.

The chain joins TRBV12-3 or TRBV12-4 to TRBJ2-3; D is unresolved. Trimming took off 2 bases at V and 1 base at J, with 4 bases between the two ends. This CDR3 contains 13 residues. The chain's CDR3 is CASSLSGTDTQYF. The CDR3 nucleotides are TGTGCCAGCAGTTTAAGCGGCACAGATACGCAGTATTTT.

This clone was seen a single time. The chain uses TRBV28 and TRBJ1-2, with D possibly TRBD1 on 6 matching bases. Germline V gene lookup returns CDR1 MDHEN and CDR2 SYDVKM. This CDR3 contains 13 residues. V was pared by 7 bases and J by 7 bases, with 16 bases between. CDR3 bases: TGTGCCAGCACCGCCCGGGGACACGGTGGCTACACCTTC. This encodes CASTARGHGGYTF.

This clone appeared a single time. The chain recombines TRBV3-1 (or the pseudogene TRBV3-2) with TRBJ2-1; TRBD2 matches at 11 bases. The CDR3 consists of 21 residues. Trimming at V came to 3 bases and at J to 0 bases, leaving 16 bases not matched to a gene. CDR1 is LGHDT and CDR2 is YNNKEL in the germline V gene (reference sequence). The DNA of the CDR3 is TGTGCCAGCAGCCACCCGGTGGGGAGGCTAGCGGGAGGTCGCTCCTACAATGAGCAGTTCTTC. This translates into CASSHPVGRLAGGRSYNEQFF.

This sequence joins TRBV5-1 and TRBJ2-7; a weak D match, TRBD1 (5 bases). From germline, CDR1 is SGHRS and CDR2 YFSETQ. V gave up 1 base and J gave up 1 base, with 9 bases separating them. The CDR3 totals 14 residues. CDR3 protein: CASSLTGLSYEQYF. The CDR3 DNA is TGCGCCAGCAGCTTGACAGGCCTATCCTACGAGCAGTACTTC.

This chain joins TRBV5-5 and TRBJ1-1, with D unresolved. From germline, CDR1 is SGHKS and CDR2 YYEKEE (reference sequence). The CDR3 contains 12 residues. Trimming took 0 bases from V and 4 from J, leaving 4 bases between them. The CDR3 protein is CASSLVVTEAFF. The CDR3 DNA reads as TGTGCCAGCAGCTTGGTAGTCACTGAAGCTTTCTTT.

The rearrangement uses TRBV18 and TRBJ2-2, with D perhaps matching TRBD2 (6 bases). CDR1 and CDR2 (germline): KGHSH, LQKENI. There are 13 residues in the CDR3. The V end was cut by 6 bases, the J end by 6 bases, with 11 bases between. Written as DNA, the CDR3 is TGTGCCAGCTCGCGAAGGGAGGCCGGGGAGCTGTTTTTT. Translated: CASSRREAGELFF.

The V gene is TRBV6-1, the J gene TRBJ2-1; TRBD2 might be the D (6 bases). Deletions cut 0 bases from V and 7 bases from J, with 16 bases between. Germline V gene sequence: CDR1 MNHNS, CDR2 SASEGT. This CDR3 region has 16 residues. The CDR3 reads CASSEAALAIGNEQFF. CDR3 nucleotide sequence: TGTGCCAGCAGTGAAGCGGCACTAGCAATTGGGAATGAGCAGTTCTTC.

This clone was seen once. This chain joins TRBV15 and TRBJ2-5, with 8 bases that match TRBD1. The CDR3 sequence is 17 residues long. Germline values: CDR1 LNHNV, CDR2 YYDKDF (reference sequence). The V and J ends lost 1 base and 5 bases, in that order; junction bases with no gene match: 12. Here the CDR3 reads CATSRAQGAVISETQYF. For the CDR3, the DNA is TGTGCCACCAGCAGAGCGCAGGGGGCTGTGATTTCGGAGACCCAGTACTTC.

The chain has TRBV5-8 and TRBJ1-2; 9 bases are a match to TRBD1. The CDR3 runs 16 residues. Germline V gene data show CDR1 as SGHTS and CDR2 as YDEGEE. After removal of 4 bases from V and 4 bases from J, the junction contained 11 bases not matched to a gene. The CDR3 sequence is CASSHTGTGFRYGYTF. CDR3 in DNA: TGTGCCAGCAGCCATACCGGGACAGGGTTCCGCTATGGCTACACCTTC.

The chain links TRBV9 to TRBJ2-3; 9 bases are a match to TRBD1. The CDR3 has 15 residues. V shed 5 bases and J 5 bases; nucleotides not matched to a gene: 9. Germline CDR1 and CDR2: SGDLS and YYNGEE. The CDR3 loop is CASRPPGQGGDTQYF. CDR3 DNA: TGTGCCAGCAGGCCACCGGGACAGGGTGGAGATACGCAGTATTTT.

This chain uses TRBV19 with TRBJ1-6; D is perhaps TRBD1 (6 bases). This CDR3 is 13 amino acids long. V shed 11 bases and J shed 7 bases, with 15 bases lying between them. The germline gives CDR1 LNHDA, CDR2 SQIVND (reference sequence). For the CDR3, the DNA is TGTGCCGGAAGGACAGATACGAATTCACCCCTCCACTTT. It translates to CAGRTDTNSPLHF.

This chain joins TRBV11-2 and TRBJ2-5; 11 bases align to TRBD2. Germline assignment: CDR1 SGHAT and CDR2 FQNNGV. The CDR3 is 15 amino acids. Trimming removed 7 bases from V and 1 base from J; junction bases left unmatched: 5. CDR3 DNA: TGTGCCAGCACCCTAGCGGGGGGATTCCAAGAGACCCAGTACTTC. Protein sequence: CASTLAGGFQETQYF.

This clone is a singleton in its sample. The chain uses TRBV3-1 (or the pseudogene TRBV3-2) and TRBJ2-5; tentative D call: TRBD1 (6 bases). This CDR3 spans 15 amino acids. Between the trimmed V and J ends, which lost 2 bases and 5 bases, there was a span of 15 bases. The V gene's germline CDR1 is LGHDT and CDR2 YNNKEL (reference sequence). This CDR3 reads CASSQRSGVDETQYF. Written as DNA, the CDR3 is TGTGCCAGCAGCCAACGGTCAGGGGTAGATGAGACCCAGTACTTC.

The chain combines TRBV11-2 with TRBJ2-1, with 12 bases aligning to TRBD2. The CDR3 is 16 amino acids. Germline lookup yields CDR1 SGHAT and CDR2 FQNNGV. Germline trimming cut 4 bases from V and 4 bases from J; bases unmatched to any gene: 5. As DNA, the CDR3 is TGTGCCAGCAGCTCTAGCGGGAGGGCCGTATACAATGAGCAGTTCTTC. Translation gives CASSSSGRAVYNEQFF.

This chain joins TRBV2 and TRBJ2-1, with 14 bases that match TRBD2. CDR1 and CDR2 from the germline V gene are SNHLY and FYNNEI. The ends lost 3 bases at V and 6 bases at J; junction bases unmatched: 10. This CDR3 comprises 18 residues. Written as DNA, the CDR3 is TGTGCCAGCAGTGACCCTGGACTAGCGGGAGGATCGGGCAATGAGCAGTTCTTC. Its translation: CASSDPGLAGGSGNEQFF.

V usage is TRBV13 and J usage is TRBJ2-7; 9 nucleotides agree with TRBD1. Unmatched junction bases numbered 1, after V lost 4 bases and J lost 3 bases. There are 13 residues in the CDR3. CDR1 is PRHDT and CDR2 is FYEKMQ in the germline V gene (reference sequence). The CDR3 is CASSWGQGYEQYF. The CDR3 DNA sequence: TGTGCCAGCAGCTGGGGACAGGGCTACGAGCAGTACTTC.

The CDR3 reads CASSFRDSGNIQYF. CDR3 nucleotide sequence: TGTGCCAGCAGCTTCCGGGACAGCGGAAACATTCAGTACTTC. The rearrangement links TRBV7-2 to TRBJ2-4, with TRBD1 identical over 7 bases. In germline, CDR1 is SGHTA, CDR2 FQGNSA. Trimming cost V 3 bases and J 6 bases; bases outside gene matches: 5. The CDR3 has 14 amino acids.

V and J are TRBV5-5 and TRBJ1-2; D is unresolved. This CDR3 is 15 amino acids long. The V end lost 1 base, the J end lost 0 bases, and 10 bases lay between the germline ends. In germline, CDR1 is SGHKS, CDR2 YYEKEE (reference sequence). The CDR3 loop is CASSLRLESNYGYTF. Here the CDR3 DNA reads TGTGCCAGCAGCTTGAGGCTGGAGTCTAACTATGGCTACACCTTC.

The chain carries TRBV13 and TRBJ2-1, with a weak D call TRBD2 (6 bases). V was cut by 3 bases and J by 0 bases, with 18 bases left in between. Germline V gene sequence: CDR1 PRHDT, CDR2 FYEKMQ (reference sequence). This CDR3 contains 18 residues. The CDR3 reads CASSLASYGTSSYNEQFF. CDR3 sequence (DNA): TGTGCCAGCAGCTTGGCTTCTTACGGGACTTCCTCCTACAATGAGCAGTTCTTC.

V gene TRBV11-2 combines with J gene TRBJ2-1; 11 bases align to TRBD1. The CDR3 is made up of 14 amino acids. Germline CDR1 SGHAT, CDR2 FQNNGV. The J segment lost 9 bases and the V segment lost 6 bases, leaving 7 bases of the junction unmatched. In DNA, the CDR3 is TGTGCCAGCAGGCCGATAGGGACAGGGGGTGAGCAGTTCTTC. Translated, it gives CASRPIGTGGEQFF.

Written as DNA, the CDR3 is TGTGCCAGTAGTTTCCAGGGCCCAGGCTCCTACGAGCAGTACTTC. Translated: CASSFQGPGSYEQYF. The chain is built from TRBV19 and TRBJ2-7; tentative D call: TRBD1 (5 bases). Looked up from germline, CDR1 is LNHDA and CDR2 is SQIVND (reference sequence). The CDR3 is made up of 15 amino acids. V lost 5 bases, J lost 0 bases, and 14 bases lay in between.

The chain employs TRBV5-1 and TRBJ2-2; 10 nucleotides align to TRBD2. After removal of 2 bases from V and 6 bases from J, the junction contained 7 bases not matched to a gene. The CDR3 covers 16 residues. From germline, CDR1 is SGHRS and CDR2 YFSETQ. In nucleotides, the CDR3 is TGCGCCAGCAGCTTAAGGGCTAGCGGGAGCTCCGGGGAGCTGTTTTTT. Translation gives CASSLRASGSSGELFF.

The gene calls are TRBV9 and TRBJ1-3, with TRBD1 identical over 7 bases. The trim removed 4 bases at V and 3 bases at J, leaving 4 bases unmatched. From germline, CDR1 is SGDLS and CDR2 YYNGEE. This CDR3 is 14 amino acids long. The CDR3 DNA sequence: TGTGCCAGCAGCCCCGGGACAGTTGGAAACACCATATATTTT. Residues: CASSPGTVGNTIYF.

This sequence joins TRBV5-1 and TRBJ2-2; perhaps TRBD2 as D (5 bases). Germline V CDR1 and CDR2: SGHRS, YFSETQ. Trimming cost V 3 bases and J 0 bases, with 12 bases left between them. CDR3 size: 16 residues. CDR3 protein: CASSSLLGPNTGELFF. The DNA of the CDR3 is TGCGCCAGCAGCTCCCTACTAGGGCCGAACACCGGGGAGCTGTTTTTT.

This clone was counted once. CDR3 sequence reads: CASSDRTGFNQPQHF. CDR3 bases: TGTGCCAGCAGTGACCGGACAGGGTTCAATCAGCCCCAGCATTTT. The rearrangement uses TRBV6-1 and TRBJ1-5, with 8 bases fitting TRBD1. The V gene's germline CDR1 is MNHNS and CDR2 SASEGT. V shed 3 bases and J 3 bases; nucleotides not matched to a gene: 4. The CDR3 is made up of 15 amino acids.